This TCR beta chain was retrieved from a study of blood T cells in healthy people across ages. Study observations and caveats: Donor CMV infection status was unknown, possibly confounding age-related changes in expanded clonotypes. Age advanced and TCR beta diversity per million T cells fell, roughly linearly.

The germline V gene encodes CDR1 SGHNT and CDR2 YENEEA. The CDR3 runs 14 residues. Trimming took off 3 bases at V and 2 bases at J, with 11 bases between the two ends. Concerning this clonotype: Its antigen is unidentified.

Combining a sample-barcoded 5' primer with a J-beta primer mix, a second PCR ran for about 6 to 12 cycles. A single record per CDR3 protein comes from TCRdb applying MiXCR to the 5' RACE reads. The repertoire holds roughly 500,000 distinct CDR3 sequences, with 27% as singletons. This clonotype was sampled from a woman aged 70-85 years in good health. This chain joins TRBV11-3 and TRBJ2-7; D is unresolved. Sequenced material: blood. CDR3 in amino acids: CASSFGRITYEQYF. Written as DNA, the CDR3 is TGTGCCAGCAGCTTCGGCAGGATTACCTACGAGCAGTACTTC.